Each of the 19 T cell receptor beta chains below was sequenced from the same sample in a study of blood T cell repertoires in COVID-19. This table comes from immunoSEQ multiplex PCR, and its TCRdb copy is limited to in-frame clones, with some not included. The data show more than 300,000 clones, 90% seen once. Material for sequencing was PBMCs or T cells enriched from blood (not recorded which). The source of these receptors is a woman aged 25 to 39 who had been exposed to COVID-19.

The V and J genes are TRBV7-8 and TRBJ1-1; D unclear. V gave up 2 bases and J gave up 6 bases, with 4 bases separating them. The CDR3 runs to 11 residues. CDR1 is SGHVS and CDR2 is FQNEAQ in the germline V gene. As DNA, the CDR3 is TGTGCCAGCAGCTTACACTCTGAAGCTTTCTTT. Amino acid sequence: CASSLHSEAFF.

V is TRBV19 and J is TRBJ1-2; the D gene is possibly TRBD1 (5 bases). The CDR3 contains 16 residues. Between the trimmed V and J ends, which lost 7 bases and 5 bases, there was a span of 23 bases. Germline-derived CDR1 and CDR2 are LNHDA and SQIVND (reference sequence). This CDR3 reads CASTNQGGQIVYGYTF. Written as DNA, the CDR3 is TGTGCCAGTACTAACCAGGGAGGCCAAATAGTGTATGGCTACACCTTC. The whole variable domain, filled in from reference TRBV19 and TRBJ1-2, reads DGGITQSPKYLFRKEGQNVTLSCEQNLNHDAMYWYRQDPGQGLRLIYYSQIVNDFQKGDIAEGYSVSREKKESFPLTVTSAQKNPTAFYLCASTNQGGQIVYGYTFGSGTRLTVV.

The J gene is TRBJ1-1, the V gene TRBV5-1, with TRBD1 as a possible D gene (5 bases). The CDR3 is 16 residues long. V lost 4 bases to trimming and J lost 6 bases, with 22 bases between them. Germline loops: CDR1 SGHRS, CDR2 YFSETQ. For the CDR3, the DNA is TGCGCCAGCAGCCTGCGCCAGCTAGGAGTAGGGGCTGAAGCTTTCTTT. Its protein product is CASSLRQLGVGAEAFF. The complete variable domain, with remaining parts taken from reference TRBV5-1 and TRBJ1-1, reads KAGVTQTPRYLIKTRGQQVTLSCSPISGHRSVSWYQQTPGQGLQFLFEYFSETQRNKGNFPGRFSGRQFSNSRSEMNVSTLELGDSALYLCASSLRQLGVGAEAFFGQGTRLTVV.

The chain recombines TRBV2 with TRBJ1-5; D possibly corresponds to TRBD1 (6 bases). Germline assignment: CDR1 SNHLY and CDR2 FYNNEI. The ends were cut back, 7 bases at V and 4 bases at J, with 11 bases in the middle. The CDR3 is 13 residues long. The CDR3 coding sequence is TGTGCCAGCAACAGGGTACGGAATCAGCCCCAGCATTTT. This translates into CASNRVRNQPQHF.

The V call is TRBV5-1, the J call TRBJ1-1; 11 nucleotides line up with TRBD1. The length of the CDR3 is 15 residues. The V gene end was trimmed by 0 bases and the J gene end by 7 bases; junction bases not matched to a gene: 5. In germline, CDR1 is SGHRS, CDR2 YFSETQ. The CDR3 is CASSLAEGQGVEAFF. As DNA, the CDR3 is TGCGCCAGCAGCTTGGCTGAGGGACAGGGGGTTGAAGCTTTCTTT.

This chain links TRBV3-1 (or the pseudogene TRBV3-2) with TRBJ2-3; 9 bases are shared with TRBD2. Germline values: CDR1 LGHDT, CDR2 YNNKEL (reference sequence). This CDR3 spans 19 amino acids. Trimming at V came to 0 bases and at J to 1 base, leaving 11 bases not matched to a gene. DNA for the CDR3: TGTGCCAGCAGCCAAGATCGGGCGGGGGGGTTACATCGCACAGATACGCAGTATTTT. It translates to CASSQDRAGGLHRTDTQYF.

The chain links TRBV4-3 to TRBJ1-3, with 7 bases matching TRBD1. Trimming cost V 2 bases and J 3 bases; bases outside gene matches: 4. From germline, CDR1 is LGHNA and CDR2 YSLEER. The CDR3 length is 15 residues. Here the CDR3 reads CASSQSTGVGNTIYF. In nucleotides, the CDR3 is TGCGCCAGCAGCCAATCTACAGGGGTTGGAAACACCATATATTTT.

The rearrangement uses TRBV27 and TRBJ2-7; D is ambiguous. The CDR3 sequence is 15 residues long. Trimming shortened V by 5 bases and J by 3 bases, and 17 bases separated the two germline ends. In germline, CDR1 is MNHEY, CDR2 SMNVEV (reference sequence). DNA for the CDR3: TGTGCCAGCAGTCCCTCTTGGCACAACGACTACGAGCAGTACTTC. Its protein is CASSPSWHNDYEQYF.

This clone has a single count. This chain links TRBV4-3 with TRBJ2-7; maybe TRBD1 (6 bases). CDR3 length: 15 amino acids. V was pared by 4 bases and J by 2 bases, with 15 bases between. The germline gives CDR1 LGHNA, CDR2 YSLEER. The DNA of the CDR3 is TGCGCCAGCAGCCGCTCTCGGACAGAAACCTACGAGCAGTACTTC. This encodes CASSRSRTETYEQYF.

The V gene is TRBV9, the J gene TRBJ1-2, with 7 bases that match TRBD1. The CDR3 has 14 residues. Germline CDR1 reads SGDLS; CDR2 reads YYNGEE. V was clipped by 4 bases and J by 3 bases; unmatched bases: 6. CDR3 residues: CASSKHRGDYGYTF. Here the CDR3 DNA reads TGTGCCAGCAGCAAACACAGGGGAGACTATGGCTACACCTTC.

The chain couples TRBV11-2 to TRBJ1-5; no firm D call. Germline CDR1 is SGHAT and CDR2 is FQNNGV. Trimming left V 1 base short and J 5 bases short, with 6 bases between. The CDR3 is made up of 13 amino acids. The CDR3 nucleotides read TGTGCCAGCAGCTTAGTTCCAGATCAGCCCCAGCATTTT. Its translation: CASSLVPDQPQHF.

This sequence joins TRBV18 and TRBJ1-6, with 7 bases that match TRBD1. Trimming took 3 bases from V and 6 from J; bases not matched to a gene: 5. Germline CDR1 is KGHSH and CDR2 is LQKENI. CDR3 length: 15 residues. CDR3 sequence (DNA): TGTGCCAGCTCACCTTGGGACAGCCCTAATTCACCCCTCCACTTT. It encodes CASSPWDSPNSPLHF.

This clone was seen just once. The chain joins TRBV2 to TRBJ1-2; D remains ambiguous. Trimming took off 4 bases at V and 4 bases at J, with 7 bases between the two ends. The length of the CDR3 is 12 residues. Per the germline V gene, CDR1 is SNHLY and CDR2 is FYNNEI. The CDR3 here is CASSVSPYGYTF. The CDR3 coding sequence is TGTGCCAGCAGTGTTTCTCCCTATGGCTACACCTTC.

This clone was seen only once. V usage is TRBV20-1 and J usage is TRBJ2-3; 9 bases map to TRBD2. Germline-derived CDR1 and CDR2 are DFQATT and SNEGSKA (reference sequence). The CDR3 totals 13 residues. J was trimmed by 7 bases and V by 3 bases; bases with no gene match: 5. Written as DNA, the CDR3 is TGCAGTGCTAGTCTAGCGGGGCGGAATACGCAGTATTTT. Amino acids: CSASLAGRNTQYF.

A single count supports this clone. The gene calls are TRBV10-3 and TRBJ1-5, with D tentatively TRBD1 (5 bases). Trimming removed 0 bases at V and 4 bases at J, with 16 bases between. This CDR3 has 17 amino acids. The germline V gene encodes CDR1 ENHRY and CDR2 SYGVKD. The CDR3 is CAISESKGPGENQPQHF. In DNA, the CDR3 is TGTGCCATCAGTGAGTCTAAGGGGCCAGGTGAGAATCAGCCCCAGCATTTT.

This clone was recorded once. The junction shows a germline mismatch at one end, possibly a read error. The J gene is TRBJ2-1, the V gene TRBV6-5; possibly TRBD2 for D (6 bases). Per the germline V gene, CDR1 is MNHEY and CDR2 is SVGAGI. The CDR3 is 11 residues long. CDR3 amino acids: CASSTTGGTVF. In nucleotides, the CDR3 is TGTGCCAGCAGCACCACTGGAGGGACGGTCTTC.

This clone has only one observation. The V and J genes are TRBV2 and TRBJ1-5; TRBD1 aligns across 8 bases. The germline V gene has CDR1 SNHLY and CDR2 FYNNEI. The CDR3 runs to 16 residues. V lost 5 bases, J lost 3 bases, and 9 bases stayed unmatched. The CDR3 is CASSTTDRGDNQPQHF. In nucleotides, the CDR3 is TGTGCCAGCAGTACAACTGACAGGGGCGACAATCAGCCCCAGCATTTT.

This chain joins TRBV5-5 and TRBJ2-7, with 7 bases lining up with TRBD1. Looked up from germline, CDR1 is SGHKS and CDR2 is YYEKEE (reference sequence). J was trimmed by 3 bases and V by 4 bases; bases with no gene match: 4. This CDR3 has 13 amino acids. CDR3: CASSDHRGYEQYF. In DNA form, the CDR3 reads TGTGCCAGCAGCGACCACAGGGGCTACGAGCAGTACTTC.

The chain couples TRBV7-2 to TRBJ1-2; no clear D gene. Trimming stripped 3 bases from V and 8 bases from J, with 28 bases between. Germline assignment: CDR1 SGHTA and CDR2 FQGNSA. This CDR3 comprises 18 residues. The CDR3, as DNA: TGTGCCAGCAGCTTGTCCCCCTTGGGGAGTCGTCGTCATAGGGGCTACACCTTC. As protein: CASSLSPLGSRRHRGYTF.